The source of this TCR beta chain is a study of CD4 T cells in relation to SARS-CoV-2 and coronaviruses. At the level of the study: The negative reference was HIV-1 Nef peptide pool or peptide-free culture.

Produced via immunoSEQ multiplex PCR; TCRdb's table is partial and in-frame only. The sample yields 20,000 to 25,000 clones, 76% seen once. Before the COVID-19 pandemic, during about 2011-2019, CD4+ T cells were taken from unexposed donors. Isolation of CD4+ T cells took place after approximately eleven days in culture. On days 3 and 7, cultures got half fresh IL-2 medium. This CDR3 is 18 amino acids long. J gave up 3 bases and V 0 bases, and 11 bases lay outside the gene matches. Germline V gene data show CDR1 as LGHDT and CDR2 as YNNKEL (reference sequence). General study findings and limits: Crossreactive clones expanded significantly less to SARS-CoV-2 than monoreactive clones.

A single count supports this clone. Its antigen is still unknown. V usage is TRBV3-1 (or the pseudogene TRBV3-2) and J usage is TRBJ1-2, with 9 bases matching TRBD1. The clonotype originates from a human donor in good health. What was sequenced was CD4+ T cells from PBMCs, cultured in vitro. CDR3 sequence reads: CASSQDQFPGQGYYGYTF. The DNA for the CDR3 is TGTGCCAGCAGCCAAGATCAGTTTCCGGGACAGGGATACTATGGCTACACCTTC.